Listed below are T cell receptor beta chains from one sample, sequenced in a study of shared clonotypes between healthy human individuals. The protocol was immunoSEQ multiplex PCR, while the TCRdb copy is restricted to in-frame clones and leaves out a portion. Here the sample spans about 560,000 clones, roughly 79% being singletons. The sample comprised PBMCs. The receptor set was obtained from a middle-aged woman in good health. Some clones in this sample may be carry-over from other donors' samples. The CDR3 runs from the conserved cysteine through the conserved F or W. Fields, in order: CDR3 length, V gene, clone size, D gene, J gene, CDR3 DNA, CDR3 protein. D genes are given only for firm matches. Clone sizes are given selectively: once, few, many, or a class where the clone is expanded.

19	TRBV30	.	TRBD2	TRBJ2-5	TGTGCCTGGAGTGTACGGGTCTTCCTAGCGGGAGAGGGGCAAGAGACCCAGTACTTC	CAWSVRVFLAGEGQETQYF
16	TRBV5-8	few	.	TRBJ2-1	TGTGCCAGCAGGCCCAGGCAGGGGGGTCGCTACAATGAGCAGTTCTTC	CASRPRQGGRYNEQFF
11	TRBV5-8	.	.	TRBJ1-1	TGTGCCAGCAGCTTGGTGAGTGAAGCTTTCTTT	CASSLVSEAFF
12	TRBV2	few	.	TRBJ2-5	TGTGCCAGCAGTGACATAGCAGAGACCCAGTACTTC	CASSDIAETQYF
13	TRBV7-2	.	TRBD1	TRBJ2-5	TGTGCCAGCAGCTTCGACAGGGAGGAGACCCAGTACTTC	CASSFDREETQYF
15	TRBV11-2	.	TRBD2	TRBJ2-7	TGTGCCAGCAGCTTACTAGCGGGAGGCCGGGGCGAGCAGTACTTC	CASSLLAGGRGEQYF
17	TRBV4-2	.	TRBD2	TRBJ2-1	TGTGCCAGCAGCCAAGAGACCGGACTAGCGGGAGGGGTTGAGCAGTTCTTC	CASSQETGLAGGVEQFF
13	TRBV9	.	.	TRBJ2-3	TGTGCCAGCAGTGTAGATGTGGGGGATACGCAGTATTTT	CASSVDVGDTQYF
12	TRBV11-3	few	.	TRBJ1-1	TGTGCCAGCAGCTTAGCCGGCACTGAAGCTTTCTTT	CASSLAGTEAFF
13	TRBV29-1	.	.	TRBJ1-1	TGCAGCGCCGACGGGGCCGGGGACACTGAAGCTTTCTTT	CSADGAGDTEAFF